Sequencing of this TCR beta chain was carried out in a study of T cell changes during pregnancy in multiple sclerosis. The repertoire was sequenced with immunoSEQ multiplex PCR; TCRdb's copy has only in-frame clones and lacks some. The data contain about 28,000 clones, around 88% of them singletons. The V gene's germline CDR1 is MNHEY and CDR2 SMNVEV (reference sequence). The CDR3 consists of 14 residues. The junction had 4 bases not matched to a gene; V was cut back by 5 bases and J by 4 bases. This chain joins TRBV27 and TRBJ1-1; 10 bases are a match to TRBD1. The material sequenced was CD4+ T cells from peripheral blood mononuclear cells, taken in the first trimester of pregnancy. The source of this sequence is a female donor in good health, enrolled as a control in a pregnancy study. The CDR3 bases are TGTGCCAGCAGTCGACAGGGGGCCCTCACTGAAGCTTTCTTT. Its protein is CASSRQGALTEAFF.